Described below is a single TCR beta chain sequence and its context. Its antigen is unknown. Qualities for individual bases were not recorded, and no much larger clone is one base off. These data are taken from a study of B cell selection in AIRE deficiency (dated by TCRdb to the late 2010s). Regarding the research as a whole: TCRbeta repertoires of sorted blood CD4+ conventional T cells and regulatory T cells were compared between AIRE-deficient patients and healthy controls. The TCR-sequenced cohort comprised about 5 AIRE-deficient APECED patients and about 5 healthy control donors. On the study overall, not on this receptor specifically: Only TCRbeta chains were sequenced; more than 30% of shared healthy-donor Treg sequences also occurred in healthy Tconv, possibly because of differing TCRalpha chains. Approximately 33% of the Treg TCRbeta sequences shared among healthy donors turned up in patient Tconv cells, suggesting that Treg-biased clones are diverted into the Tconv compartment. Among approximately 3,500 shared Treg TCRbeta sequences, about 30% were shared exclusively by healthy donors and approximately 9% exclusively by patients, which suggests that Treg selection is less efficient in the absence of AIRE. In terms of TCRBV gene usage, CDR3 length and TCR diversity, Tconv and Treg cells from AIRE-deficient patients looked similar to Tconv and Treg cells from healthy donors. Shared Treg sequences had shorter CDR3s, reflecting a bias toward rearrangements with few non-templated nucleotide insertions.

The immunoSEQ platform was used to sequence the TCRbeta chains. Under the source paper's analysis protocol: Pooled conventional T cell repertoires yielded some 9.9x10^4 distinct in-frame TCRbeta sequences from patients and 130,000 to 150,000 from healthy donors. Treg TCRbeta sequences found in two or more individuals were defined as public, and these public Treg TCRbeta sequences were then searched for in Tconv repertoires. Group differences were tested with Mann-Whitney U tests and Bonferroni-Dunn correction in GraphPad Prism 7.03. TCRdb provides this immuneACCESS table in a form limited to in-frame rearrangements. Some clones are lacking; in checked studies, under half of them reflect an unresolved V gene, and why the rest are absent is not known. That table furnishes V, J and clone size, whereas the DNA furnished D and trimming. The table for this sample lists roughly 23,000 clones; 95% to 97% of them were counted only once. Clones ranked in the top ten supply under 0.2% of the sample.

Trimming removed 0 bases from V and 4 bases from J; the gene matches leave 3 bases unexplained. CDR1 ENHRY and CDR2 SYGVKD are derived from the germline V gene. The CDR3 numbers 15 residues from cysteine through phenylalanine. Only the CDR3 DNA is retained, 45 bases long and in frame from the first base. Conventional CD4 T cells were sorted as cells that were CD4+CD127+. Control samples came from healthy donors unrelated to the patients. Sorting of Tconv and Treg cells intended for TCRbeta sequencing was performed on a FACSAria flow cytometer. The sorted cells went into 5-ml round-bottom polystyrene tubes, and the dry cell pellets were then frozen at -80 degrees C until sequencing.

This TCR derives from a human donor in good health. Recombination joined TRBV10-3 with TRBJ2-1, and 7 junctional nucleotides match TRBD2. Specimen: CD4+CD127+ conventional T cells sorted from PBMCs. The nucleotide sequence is TGTGCCATCAGTGAGTCGGCTAGCGGATACAATGAGCAGTTCTTC. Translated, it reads CAISESASGYNEQFF.